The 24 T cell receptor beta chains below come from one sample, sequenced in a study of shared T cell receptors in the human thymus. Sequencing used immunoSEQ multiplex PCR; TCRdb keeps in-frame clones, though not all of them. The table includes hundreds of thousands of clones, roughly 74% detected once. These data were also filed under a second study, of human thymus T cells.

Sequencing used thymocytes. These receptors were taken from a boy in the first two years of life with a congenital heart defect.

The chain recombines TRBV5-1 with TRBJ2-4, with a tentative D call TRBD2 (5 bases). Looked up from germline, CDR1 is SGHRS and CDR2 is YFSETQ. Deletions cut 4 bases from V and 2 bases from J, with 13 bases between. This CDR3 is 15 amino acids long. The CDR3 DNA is TGCGCCAGCAGCGTCAGCGGCGGCCCCAAAAACATTCAGTACTTC. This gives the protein CASSVSGGPKNIQYF.

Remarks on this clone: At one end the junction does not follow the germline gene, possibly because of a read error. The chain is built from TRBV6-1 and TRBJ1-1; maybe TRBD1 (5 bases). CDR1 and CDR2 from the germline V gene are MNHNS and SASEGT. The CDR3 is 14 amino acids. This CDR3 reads CASREGARDTEAFF. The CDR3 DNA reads TGTGCCAGCAGAGAAGGGGCGCGGGACACTGAAGCTTTCTTT.

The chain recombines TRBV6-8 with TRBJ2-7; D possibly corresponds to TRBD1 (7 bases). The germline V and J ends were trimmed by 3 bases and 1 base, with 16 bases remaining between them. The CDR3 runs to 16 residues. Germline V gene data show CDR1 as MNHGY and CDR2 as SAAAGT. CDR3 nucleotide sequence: TGTGCCAGCAGTTATTTTCGCGGGACAGAGTCCTACGAGCAGTACTTC. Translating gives CASSYFRGTESYEQYF.

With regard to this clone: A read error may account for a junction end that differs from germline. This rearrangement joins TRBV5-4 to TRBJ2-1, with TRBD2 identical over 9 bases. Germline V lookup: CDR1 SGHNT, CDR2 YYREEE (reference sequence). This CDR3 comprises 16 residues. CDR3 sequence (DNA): TGTGCCAGCAGCTTGGGGAGGGGACTAGCCTACGATGAGCAGTTCTTC. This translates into CASSLGRGLAYDEQFF.

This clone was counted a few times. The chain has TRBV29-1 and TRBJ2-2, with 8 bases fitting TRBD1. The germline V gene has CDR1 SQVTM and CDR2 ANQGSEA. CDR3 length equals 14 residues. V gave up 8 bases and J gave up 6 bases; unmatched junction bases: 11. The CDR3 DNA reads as TGCAGCACCCCAAGGACAGGGCGTCCCGGGGAGCTGTTTTTT. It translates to CSTPRTGRPGELFF.

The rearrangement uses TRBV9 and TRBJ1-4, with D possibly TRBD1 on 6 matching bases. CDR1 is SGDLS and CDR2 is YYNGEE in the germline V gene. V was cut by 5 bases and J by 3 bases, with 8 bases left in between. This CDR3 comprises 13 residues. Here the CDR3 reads CASSTGSNEKLFF. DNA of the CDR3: TGTGCCAGCAGTACAGGGTCTAATGAAAAACTGTTTTTT.

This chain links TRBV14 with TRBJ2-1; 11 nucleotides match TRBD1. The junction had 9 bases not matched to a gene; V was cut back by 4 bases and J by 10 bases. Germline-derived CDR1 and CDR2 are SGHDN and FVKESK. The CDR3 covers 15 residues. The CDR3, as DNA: TGTGCCAGCAGCCGCCAACCGGGACAGGGGGGAGAGCAGTTCTTC. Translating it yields CASSRQPGQGGEQFF.

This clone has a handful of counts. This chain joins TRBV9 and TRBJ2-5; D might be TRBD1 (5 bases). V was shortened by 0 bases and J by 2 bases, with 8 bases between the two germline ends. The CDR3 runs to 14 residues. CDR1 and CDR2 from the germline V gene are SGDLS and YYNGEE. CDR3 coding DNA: TGTGCCAGCAGCGTAGATGACAGACAAGAGACCCAGTACTTC. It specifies CASSVDDRQETQYF.

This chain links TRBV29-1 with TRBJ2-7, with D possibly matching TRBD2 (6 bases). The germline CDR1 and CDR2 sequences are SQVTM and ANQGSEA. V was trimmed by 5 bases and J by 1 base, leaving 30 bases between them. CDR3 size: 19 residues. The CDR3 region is CSVIPRRGLALGVSYEQYF. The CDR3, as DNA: TGCAGCGTTATTCCCCGCCGGGGACTCGCCCTCGGGGTTTCCTACGAGCAGTACTTC.

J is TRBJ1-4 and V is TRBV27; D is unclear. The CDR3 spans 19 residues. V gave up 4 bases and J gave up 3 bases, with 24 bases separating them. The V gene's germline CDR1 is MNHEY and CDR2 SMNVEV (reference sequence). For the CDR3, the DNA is TGTGCCAGCAGTTCGCGGGGTTTTTCGGGGTTGAGGCCTAATGAAAAACTGTTTTTT. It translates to CASSSRGFSGLRPNEKLFF.

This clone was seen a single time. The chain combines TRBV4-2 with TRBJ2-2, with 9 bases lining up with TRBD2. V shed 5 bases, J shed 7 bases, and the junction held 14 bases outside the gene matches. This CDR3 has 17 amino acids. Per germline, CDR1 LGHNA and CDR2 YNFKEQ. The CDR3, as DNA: TGTGCCAGCAGCAAAAGTAGCGGGAGTCATGGGCACGGGGAGCTGTTTTTT. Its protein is CASSKSSGSHGHGELFF.

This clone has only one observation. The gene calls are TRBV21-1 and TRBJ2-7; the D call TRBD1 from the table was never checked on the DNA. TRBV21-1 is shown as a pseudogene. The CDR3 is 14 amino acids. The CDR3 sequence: CASSKSKGFYEQYF. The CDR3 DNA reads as TGTGCCAGCAGCAAATCCAAGGGGTTCTACGAGCAGTACTTC.

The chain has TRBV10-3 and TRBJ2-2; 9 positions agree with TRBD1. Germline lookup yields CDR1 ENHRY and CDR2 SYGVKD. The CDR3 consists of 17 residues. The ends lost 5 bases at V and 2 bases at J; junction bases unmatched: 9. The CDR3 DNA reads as TGTGCCATCAGTCTACAGGGGGCGTTCATAAACACCGGGGAGCTGTTTTTT. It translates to CAISLQGAFINTGELFF.

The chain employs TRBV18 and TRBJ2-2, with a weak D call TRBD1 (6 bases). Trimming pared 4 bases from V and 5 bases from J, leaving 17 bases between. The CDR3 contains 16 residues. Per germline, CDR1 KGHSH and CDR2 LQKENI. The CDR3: CASSLNREMETGELFF. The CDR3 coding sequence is TGTGCCAGCTCACTAAACAGGGAGATGGAAACCGGGGAGCTGTTTTTT. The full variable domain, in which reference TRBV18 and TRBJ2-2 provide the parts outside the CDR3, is NAGVMQNPRHLVRRRGQEARLRCSPMKGHSHVYWYRQLPEEGLKFMVYLQKENIIDESGMPKERFSAEFPKEGPSILRIQQVVRGDSAAYFCASSLNREMETGELFFGEGSRLTVL.

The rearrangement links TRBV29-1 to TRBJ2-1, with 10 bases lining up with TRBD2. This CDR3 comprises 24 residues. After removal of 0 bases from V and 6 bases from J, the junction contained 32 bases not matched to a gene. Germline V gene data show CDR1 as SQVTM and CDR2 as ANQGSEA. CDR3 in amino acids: CSVEDGTGRPWTSGNYPPSNEQFF. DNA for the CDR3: TGCAGCGTTGAAGACGGGACAGGCCGACCTTGGACTAGCGGAAATTACCCCCCCTCCAATGAGCAGTTCTTC.

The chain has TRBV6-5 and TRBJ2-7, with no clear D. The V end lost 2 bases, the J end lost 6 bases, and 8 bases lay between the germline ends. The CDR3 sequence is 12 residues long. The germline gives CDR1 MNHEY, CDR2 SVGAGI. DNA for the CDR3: TGTGCCAGCAGTTACCCCTTCGGCGAGCAGTACTTC. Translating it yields CASSYPFGEQYF.

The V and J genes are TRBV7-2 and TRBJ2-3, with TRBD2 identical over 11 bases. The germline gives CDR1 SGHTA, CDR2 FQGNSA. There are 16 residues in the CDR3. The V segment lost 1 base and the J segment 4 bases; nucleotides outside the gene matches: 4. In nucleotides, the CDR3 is TGTGCCAGCAGCTTAGTAACTAGCGGGAGCCCAGATACGCAGTATTTT. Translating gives CASSLVTSGSPDTQYF.

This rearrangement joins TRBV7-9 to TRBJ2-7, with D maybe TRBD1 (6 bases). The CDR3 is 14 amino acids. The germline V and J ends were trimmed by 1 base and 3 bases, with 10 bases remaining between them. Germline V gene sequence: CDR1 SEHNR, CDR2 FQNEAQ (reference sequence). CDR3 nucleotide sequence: TGTGCCAGCAGCTTAGGACAGGTCTTCTACGAGCAGTACTTC. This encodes CASSLGQVFYEQYF.

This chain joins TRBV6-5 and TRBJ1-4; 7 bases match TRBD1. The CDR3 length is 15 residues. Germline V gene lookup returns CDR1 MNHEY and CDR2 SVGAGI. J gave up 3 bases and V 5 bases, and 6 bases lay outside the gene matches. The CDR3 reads CASSPRDSANEKLFF. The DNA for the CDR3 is TGTGCCAGCAGTCCGCGGGACAGCGCTAATGAAAAACTGTTTTTT.

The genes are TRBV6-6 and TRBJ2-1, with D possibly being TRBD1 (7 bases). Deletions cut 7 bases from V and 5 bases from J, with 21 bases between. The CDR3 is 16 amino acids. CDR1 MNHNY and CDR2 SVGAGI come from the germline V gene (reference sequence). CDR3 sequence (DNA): TGTGCCAGCATCAACGGGGCAGGGGGGTTCCACAATGAGCAGTTCTTC. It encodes CASINGAGGFHNEQFF.

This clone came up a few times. CDR3 sequence reads: CAWRSVGHSYEQYF. The CDR3 DNA sequence: TGTGCCTGGAGAAGTGTGGGACACTCCTACGAGCAGTACTTC. This rearrangement joins TRBV30 to TRBJ2-7; tentative D call: TRBD1 (6 bases). CDR3 length equals 14 residues. Germline CDR1 is GTSNPN and CDR2 is SVGIG (reference sequence). V was clipped by 3 bases and J by 0 bases, with 12 bases between them.

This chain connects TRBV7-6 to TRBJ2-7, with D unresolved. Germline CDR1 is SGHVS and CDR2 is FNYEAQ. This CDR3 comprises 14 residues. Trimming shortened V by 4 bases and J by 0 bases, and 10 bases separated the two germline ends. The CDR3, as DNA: TGTGCCAGCAGCTCCTCGTTGTTCTCCTACGAGCAGTACTTC. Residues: CASSSSLFSYEQYF.

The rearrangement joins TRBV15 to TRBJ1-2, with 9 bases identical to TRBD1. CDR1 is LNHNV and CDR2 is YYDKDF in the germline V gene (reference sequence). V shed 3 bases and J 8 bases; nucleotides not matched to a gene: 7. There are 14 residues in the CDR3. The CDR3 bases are TGTGCCACCAGCAGTCCGGGACAGGGTCGGGGCTACACCTTC. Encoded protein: CATSSPGQGRGYTF.

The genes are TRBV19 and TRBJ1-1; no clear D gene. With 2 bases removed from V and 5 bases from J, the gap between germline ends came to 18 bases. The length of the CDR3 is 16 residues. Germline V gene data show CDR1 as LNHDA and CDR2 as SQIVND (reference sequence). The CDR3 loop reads CASSIPRGDPGTEAFF. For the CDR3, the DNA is TGTGCCAGTAGTATACCCCGAGGAGACCCCGGGACTGAAGCTTTCTTT. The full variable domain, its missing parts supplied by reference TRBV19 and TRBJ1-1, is DGGITQSPKYLFRKEGQNVTLSCEQNLNHDAMYWYRQDPGQGLRLIYYSQIVNDFQKGDIAEGYSVSREKKESFPLTVTSAQKNPTAFYLCASSIPRGDPGTEAFFGQGTRLTVV.